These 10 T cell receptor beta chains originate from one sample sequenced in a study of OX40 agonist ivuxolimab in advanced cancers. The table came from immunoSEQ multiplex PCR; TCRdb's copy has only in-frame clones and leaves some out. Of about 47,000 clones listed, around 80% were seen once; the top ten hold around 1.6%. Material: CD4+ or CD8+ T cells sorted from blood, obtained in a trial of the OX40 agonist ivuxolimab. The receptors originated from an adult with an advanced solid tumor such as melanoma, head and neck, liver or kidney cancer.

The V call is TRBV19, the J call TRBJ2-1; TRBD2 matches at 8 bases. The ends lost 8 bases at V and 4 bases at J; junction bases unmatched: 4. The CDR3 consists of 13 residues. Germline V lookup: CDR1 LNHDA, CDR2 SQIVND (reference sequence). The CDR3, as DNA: TGTGCCAGTTTGGCGGGAGGTTACAATGAGCAGTTCTTC. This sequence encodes CASLAGGYNEQFF.

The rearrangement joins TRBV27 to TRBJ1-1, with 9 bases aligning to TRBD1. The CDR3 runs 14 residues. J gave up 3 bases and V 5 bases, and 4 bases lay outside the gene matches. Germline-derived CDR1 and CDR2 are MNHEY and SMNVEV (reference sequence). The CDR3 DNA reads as TGTGCCAGCAGTGGGACAGGGCGGTACACTGAAGCTTTCTTT. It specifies CASSGTGRYTEAFF.

This chain's CDR3 is CASKTRDHSPLHF. CDR3 coding DNA: TGTGCCAGCAAAACCAGGGATCACTCACCCCTCCACTTT. V gene TRBV7-9 combines with J gene TRBJ1-6, with D perhaps TRBD1 (5 bases). CDR1 and CDR2 from the germline V gene are SEHNR and FQNEAQ (reference sequence). V was shortened by 7 bases and J by 10 bases, with 14 bases between the two germline ends. The CDR3 has 13 residues.

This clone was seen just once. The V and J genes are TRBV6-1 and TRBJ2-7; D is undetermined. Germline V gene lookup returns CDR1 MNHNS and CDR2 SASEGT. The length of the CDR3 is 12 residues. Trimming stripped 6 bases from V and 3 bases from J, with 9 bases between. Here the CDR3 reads CASSTLDYEQYF. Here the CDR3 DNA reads TGTGCCAGCAGCACTCTTGACTACGAGCAGTACTTC.

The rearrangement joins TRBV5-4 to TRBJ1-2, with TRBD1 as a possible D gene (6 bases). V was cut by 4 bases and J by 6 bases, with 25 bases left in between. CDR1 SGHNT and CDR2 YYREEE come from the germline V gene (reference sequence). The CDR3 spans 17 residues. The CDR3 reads CASSGTGTEFEGDGYTF. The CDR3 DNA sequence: TGTGCCAGCAGCGGGACTGGAACGGAATTCGAGGGGGATGGCTACACCTTC.

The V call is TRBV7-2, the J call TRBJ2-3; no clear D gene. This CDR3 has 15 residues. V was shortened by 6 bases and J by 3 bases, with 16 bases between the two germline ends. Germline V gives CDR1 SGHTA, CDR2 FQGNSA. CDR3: CASRLTPKLTDTQYF. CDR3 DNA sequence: TGTGCCAGCAGGCTGACTCCAAAGCTGACAGATACGCAGTATTTT.

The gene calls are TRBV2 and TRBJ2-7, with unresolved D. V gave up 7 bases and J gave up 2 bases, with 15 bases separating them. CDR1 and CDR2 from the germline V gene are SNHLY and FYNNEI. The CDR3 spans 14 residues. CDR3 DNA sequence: TGTGCCAGCAAACGCAGCACGAACACCTACGAGCAGTACTTC. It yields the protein CASKRSTNTYEQYF.

In nucleotides, the CDR3 is TGTGCCAGCAGCCGGTGGACTAGCGGGTTCTCCTACAATGAGCAGTTCTTC. Residues: CASSRWTSGFSYNEQFF. The V gene is TRBV7-2, the J gene TRBJ2-1; 11 nucleotides agree with TRBD2. The CDR3 loop spans 17 amino acids. Germline CDR1 SGHTA, CDR2 FQGNSA. With 5 bases clipped from V and 0 bases from J, the junction kept 6 bases outside the gene matches.

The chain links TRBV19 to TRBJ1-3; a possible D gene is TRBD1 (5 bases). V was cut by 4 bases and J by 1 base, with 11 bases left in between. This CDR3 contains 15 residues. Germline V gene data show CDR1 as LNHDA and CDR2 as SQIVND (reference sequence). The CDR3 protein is CASSTSAGSGNTIYF. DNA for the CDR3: TGTGCCAGTAGTACCTCAGCAGGGTCTGGAAACACCATATATTTT.

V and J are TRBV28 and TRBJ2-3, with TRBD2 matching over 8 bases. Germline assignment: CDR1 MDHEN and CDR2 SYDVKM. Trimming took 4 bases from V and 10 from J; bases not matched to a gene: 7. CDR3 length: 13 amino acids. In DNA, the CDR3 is TGTGCCAGCAGTTCGGGAGGGAGGTTTTCGCAGTATTTT. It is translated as CASSSGGRFSQYF.